This T cell receptor beta chain was identified during a study of Ad26.COV2.S vaccination and SARS-CoV-2 variants. General study findings and limits: Using TCR breadth and depth analyses may have led to underestimated total T cell responses. Once vaccination had occurred, spike-specific CD8+ and CD4+ T cell responses reportedly showed substantial breadth. Placebo recipients trailed vaccine recipients in spike-specific TCR breadth.

Trimming removed 7 bases from V and 4 bases from J, with 19 bases in between. The CDR3 is made up of 16 amino acids. Germline CDR1 reads LNHDA; CDR2 reads SQIVND (reference sequence). Comment on this clone: Its antigen is undetermined.

Libraries were prepared by immunoSEQ multiplex PCR; TCRdb keeps only in-frame clonotypes and omits some of them. The table records just over 350,000 clones, approximately 90% of them present only once. V is TRBV19 and J is TRBJ2-2; weak D call: TRBD1 (7 bases). The starting material was peripheral blood, obtained after recovery from COVID-19. This TCR was recovered from a human donor who had recovered from COVID-19. The CDR3 sequence is CASTGELRGVTGELFF. In DNA, the CDR3 is TGTGCCAGTACGGGGGAACTCAGGGGGGTCACCGGGGAGCTGTTTTTT.